Listed here is a single T cell receptor beta chain. This sample is drawn from a study of blood T cell repertoires in COVID-19. The germline V gene has CDR1 SEHNR and CDR2 FQNEAQ (reference sequence). V was clipped by 5 bases and J by 7 bases; unmatched bases: 13. This CDR3 is 16 amino acids long. Under the authors' procedure: Reference gene primer amplification gave nucleated cell count estimates. Assay: immunoSEQ multiplex PCR; the TCRdb copy retains only in-frame clones and omits some. The V and J calls and clone size come from that table; D and trimming were worked out from the DNA. The table has about 73,000 clones, around 80% seen once.

This sequence was found in a man between 50 and 59 years old with active COVID-19. Sequenced sample: peripheral blood. The V gene is TRBV7-9, the J gene TRBJ1-1; 10 bases match TRBD1. The CDR3 DNA reads TGTGCCAGCAGCCGAAACCCGGGACAGGGGAGCGGTGAAGCTTTCTTT. Translation gives CASSRNPGQGSGEAFF.